These 14 T cell receptor beta chains were sequenced from one sample in a study of blood T cells in healthy people across ages. Together with a sample-barcoded 5' primer, a J-beta primer mix was included in a second PCR lasting about 7 to 12 cycles. TCRdb re-derived calls from the 5' RACE reads in MiXCR, one entry per CDR3 protein. The sample holds hundreds of thousands of distinct CDR3 sequences, roughly 50% seen once. Material: blood. Source of these receptors: a man older than 75 in good health.

V usage is TRBV20-1 and J usage is TRBJ2-5; unclear D gene. CDR1 is DFQATT and CDR2 is SNEGSKA in the germline V gene (reference sequence). The CDR3 loop spans 13 amino acids. V lost 3 bases and J 2 bases, leaving 10 bases between the germline ends. CDR3 in DNA: TGCAGTGCTAGTGTGACATTTCAAGAGACCCAGTACTTC. Encoded protein: CSASVTFQETQYF.

The gene calls are TRBV6-1 and TRBJ2-7, with TRBD2 matching over 8 bases. The CDR3 sequence is 14 residues long. Germline V gene sequence: CDR1 MNHNS, CDR2 SASEGT. After removal of 8 bases from V and 2 bases from J, the junction contained 8 bases not matched to a gene. CDR3 in DNA: TGTGCCAGCGCACCGGGAGGGATCCCCTACGAGCAGTACTTC. This encodes CASAPGGIPYEQYF.

The gene calls are TRBV4-1 and TRBJ2-1; tentatively, D is TRBD2 (6 bases). The V end lost 2 bases, the J end lost 0 bases, and 20 bases lay between the germline ends. This CDR3 region has 19 residues. Germline V lookup: CDR1 MGHRA, CDR2 YSYEKL. CDR3 sequence (DNA): TGCGCCAGCAGCCAACCGGAGCTAGCGAAACTTAGCTCCTACAATGAGCAGTTCTTC. Translating gives CASSQPELAKLSSYNEQFF.

This clonotype was observed once. The J gene is TRBJ2-7, the V gene TRBV10-3; TRBD1 is a possible D gene (6 bases). The CDR3 loop spans 13 amino acids. Germline V gives CDR1 ENHRY, CDR2 SYGVKD. The V end lost 9 bases, the J end lost 1 base, and 13 bases lay between the germline ends. The CDR3 nucleotides read TGTGCCATTAACCGGGACAAGTCCTACGAGCAGTACTTC. This encodes CAINRDKSYEQYF.

This clonotype has just a few counts. The J gene is TRBJ1-1, the V gene TRBV5-1; D is perhaps TRBD1 (5 bases). Germline assignment: CDR1 SGHRS and CDR2 YFSETQ. V lost 6 bases and J 8 bases, leaving 14 bases between the germline ends. The CDR3 contains 12 residues. CDR3 sequence reads: CASKGTGLEAFF. CDR3 nucleotide sequence: TGCGCCAGCAAGGGAACAGGACTGGAAGCTTTCTTT. The whole variable domain, remainder taken from reference TRBV5-1 and TRBJ1-1, is KAGVTQTPRYLIKTRGQQVTLSCSPISGHRSVSWYQQTPGQGLQFLFEYFSETQRNKGNFPGRFSGRQFSNSRSEMNVSTLELGDSALYLCASKGTGLEAFFGQGTRLTVV.

The chain carries TRBV12-3 or TRBV12-4 and TRBJ1-5, with D maybe TRBD1 (6 bases). The V end was cut by 4 bases, the J end by 2 bases, with 12 bases between. The CDR3 is 15 amino acids. CDR3 loop: CASSSAGVGNQPQHF. DNA for the CDR3: TGTGCCAGCAGTTCCGCAGGGGTTGGCAATCAGCCCCAGCATTTT.

The chain links TRBV6-5 to TRBJ2-1; TRBD2 matches 8 bases. Germline V gene sequence: CDR1 MNHEY, CDR2 SVGAGI. With 0 bases clipped from V and 6 bases from J, the junction kept 10 bases outside the gene matches. The CDR3 has 17 amino acids. CDR3 nucleotide sequence: TGTGCCAGCAGTTACTCCTCGGGGAGCGGGAGTCGCAATGAGCAGTTCTTC. This codes for CASSYSSGSGSRNEQFF.

The V gene is TRBV6-2 or TRBV6-3, the J gene TRBJ2-5, with D perhaps TRBD2 (5 bases). Trimming removed 5 bases at V and 2 bases at J, with 21 bases between. The CDR3 length is 17 residues. The germline gives CDR1 MNHEY, CDR2 SVGEGT. The DNA for the CDR3 is TGTGCCAGCAGTCTCATCCTAGGGAGTGGACGGCAAGAGACCCAGTACTTC. It codes for CASSLILGSGRQETQYF.

The rearrangement uses TRBV10-3 and TRBJ2-1, with TRBD2 identical over 9 bases. Looked up from germline, CDR1 is ENHRY and CDR2 is SYGVKD. The CDR3 totals 15 residues. V gave up 4 bases and J gave up 5 bases; unmatched junction bases: 6. CDR3 coding DNA: TGTGCCATCAGTGTTCAGCGGGGGGTTAACAATGAGCAGTTCTTC. It translates to CAISVQRGVNNEQFF.

The CDR3: CAIRASGTDTQYF. The DNA for the CDR3 is TGTGCCATCAGAGCTAGCGGCACAGATACGCAGTATTTT. The chain joins TRBV10-3 to TRBJ2-3; possible D gene TRBD2, 6 bases. The CDR3 covers 13 residues. V shed 6 bases and J shed 1 base, with 8 bases lying between them. Per the germline V gene, CDR1 is ENHRY and CDR2 is SYGVKD.

The gene calls are TRBV13 and TRBJ2-6; D may correspond to TRBD1 or TRBD2 (6 bases each). With 2 bases removed from V and 1 base from J, the gap between germline ends came to 18 bases. The CDR3 runs 19 residues. CDR1 and CDR2 (germline): PRHDT, FYEKMQ (reference sequence). CDR3 sequence: CASSLLGGVFTSGANVLTF. The CDR3 bases are TGTGCCAGCAGCTTATTGGGGGGCGTCTTCACTTCTGGGGCCAACGTCCTGACTTTC.

The rearrangement links TRBV30 to TRBJ2-3; the D gene is possibly TRBD1 (6 bases). V was cut by 0 bases and J by 6 bases, with 10 bases left in between. In germline, CDR1 is GTSNPN, CDR2 SVGIG (reference sequence). The CDR3 covers 13 residues. The CDR3 nucleotides are TGTGCCTGGAGTGTCATGGGGGCGGATACGCAGTATTTT. It specifies CAWSVMGADTQYF.

This clonotype showed up just a few times. The chain carries TRBV28 and TRBJ2-3, with D tentatively TRBD2 (6 bases). The germline V gene has CDR1 MDHEN and CDR2 SYDVKM. The CDR3 is 16 residues long. Trimming removed 5 bases at V and 2 bases at J, with 17 bases between. The CDR3 sequence is CASSPFVADLTDTQYF. CDR3 DNA sequence: TGTGCCAGCAGTCCATTTGTAGCGGACCTCACAGATACGCAGTATTTT.

In its sample, this clonotype was seen once. A clone one base away is much larger, so this may be a read error. The chain links TRBV9 to TRBJ2-7, with D perhaps matching TRBD2 (6 bases). Trimming removed 3 bases from V and 7 bases from J, with 11 bases in between. Looked up from germline, CDR1 is SGDLS and CDR2 is YYNGEE. The CDR3 consists of 12 residues. Here the CDR3 DNA reads TGTGCCAGCAGCGACGGGGGAAATGAGCAGTACTTC. Protein: CASSDGGNEQYF.